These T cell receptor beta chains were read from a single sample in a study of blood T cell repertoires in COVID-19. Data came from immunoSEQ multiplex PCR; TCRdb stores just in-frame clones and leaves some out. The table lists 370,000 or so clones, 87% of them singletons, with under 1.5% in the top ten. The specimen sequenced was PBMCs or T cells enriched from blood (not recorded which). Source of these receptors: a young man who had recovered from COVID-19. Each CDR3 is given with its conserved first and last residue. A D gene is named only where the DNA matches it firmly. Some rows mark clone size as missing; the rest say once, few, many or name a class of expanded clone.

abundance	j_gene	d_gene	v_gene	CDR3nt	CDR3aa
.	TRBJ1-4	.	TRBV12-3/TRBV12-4	TGTGCCAGCAGTTTAGGCGGCTTCAGGGTTTTT	CASSLGGFRVF
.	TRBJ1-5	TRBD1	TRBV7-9	TGTGCCAGCAGCGCCAAAACCGGGACAGGGAATCAGCCCCAGCATTTT	CASSAKTGTGNQPQHF
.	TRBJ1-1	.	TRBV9	TGTGCCAGCAGCGTAGTAGCGGGGAACACTGAAGCTTTCTTT	CASSVVAGNTEAFF
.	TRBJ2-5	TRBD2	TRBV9	TGTGCCAGCAGCCCCAGCGCTAGCGGGGGGCCACAGACCCAAGAGACCCAGTACTTC	CASSPSASGGPQTQETQYF
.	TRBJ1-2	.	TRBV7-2	TGTGCCAGCAGTACCTTGTACGGCTATGGCTACACCTTC	CASSTLYGYGYTF
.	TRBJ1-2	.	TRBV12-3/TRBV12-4	TGTGCCAGCAGTTTGGAGCCGGGGACTACCACCTTC	CASSLEPGTTTF
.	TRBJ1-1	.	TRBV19	TGTGCCAGTAGGGACTTAGGGAACACTGAAGCTTTCTTT	CASRDLGNTEAFF
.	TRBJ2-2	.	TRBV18	TGTGCCAGCTCACCACCGAGGACACCCAACACCGGGGAGCTGTTTTTT	CASSPPRTPNTGELFF
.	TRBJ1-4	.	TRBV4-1	TGCGCCAGCAGCCAAGTAGGACTTAGAGTTAATGAAAAACTGTTTTTT	CASSQVGLRVNEKLFF
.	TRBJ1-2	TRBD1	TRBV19	TGTGCCAGTAGTCCGACTCCGGGACAGATTACTAACTATGGCTACACCTTC	CASSPTPGQITNYGYTF
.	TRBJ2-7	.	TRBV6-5	TGTGCCAGCAGCCCCGACAGGTACGAGCAGTACTTC	CASSPDRYEQYF
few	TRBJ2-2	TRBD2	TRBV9	TGTGCCAGCAGCTTAAGCGGGGCTAGCGGGGGGGCCCCGAACACCGGGGAGCTGTTTTTT	CASSLSGASGGAPNTGELFF
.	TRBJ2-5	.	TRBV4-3	TGCGCCAGCAGCCTGGCGGGGAAGCAAGAGACCCAGTACTTC	CASSLAGKQETQYF
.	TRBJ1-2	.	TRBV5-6	TGTGCCAGCAGCGAACTCAGGGCCCCGAAGGACCACTATGGCTACACCTTC	CASSELRAPKDHYGYTF
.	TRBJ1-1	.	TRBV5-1	TGCGCCAGCAGCTTAGGCGGGTCCCCTGAAGCTTTCTTT	CASSLGGSPEAFF
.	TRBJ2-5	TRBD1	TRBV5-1	TGCGCCAGCAGCTTTAGGGGGCCTCAAGAGACCCAGTACTTC	CASSFRGPQETQYF
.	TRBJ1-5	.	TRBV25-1	TGTGCCAGCAGTGAATACAGGGATGATCAGCCCCAGCATTTT	CASSEYRDDQPQHF
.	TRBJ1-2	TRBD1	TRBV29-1	TGCAGCGTTCAGGGACAGGGGGCCGATGGCTACACCTTC	CSVQGQGADGYTF
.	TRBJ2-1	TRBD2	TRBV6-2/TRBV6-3	TGTGCCAGCAGTCGCCTCCCCGGGGGGACTCACTACAATGAGCAGTTCTTC	CASSRLPGGTHYNEQFF
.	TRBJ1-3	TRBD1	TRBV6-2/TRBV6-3	TGTGCCAGCAGTTTTTCCACAGGGGGCTCTGGAAACACCATATATTTT	CASSFSTGGSGNTIYF
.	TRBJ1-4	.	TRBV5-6	TGTGCCAGCAGCTTGTTGCTCAGGGCTAATGAAAAACTGTTTTTT	CASSLLLRANEKLFF
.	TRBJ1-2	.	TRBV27	TGTGCCAGCAGTAGGGGACAAAGCTATGGCTACACCTTC	CASSRGQSYGYTF
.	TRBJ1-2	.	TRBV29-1	TGCAGCGTGGAAGGGGGAGGGGACTATGGCTACACCTTC	CSVEGGGDYGYTF
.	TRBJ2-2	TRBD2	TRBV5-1	TGCGCCAGCAGCGCCCCCCGTAGCGGGGGCCCCGGGGAGCTGTTTTTT	CASSAPRSGGPGELFF
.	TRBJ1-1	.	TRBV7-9	TGTGCCAGCAGCTTAGTCCGGGACACTGAAGCTTTCTTT	CASSLVRDTEAFF
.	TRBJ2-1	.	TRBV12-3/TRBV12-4	TGTGCCAGCACTCTACTAGGAGTCGAGCAGTTCTTC	CASTLLGVEQFF
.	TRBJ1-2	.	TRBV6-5	TGTGCCAGCCAACGGGTCTATGGCTACACCTTC	CASQRVYGYTF
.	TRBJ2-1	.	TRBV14	TGTGCCAGCAGCCAAGTGAGGGAGAGAGTTCAAGAGCAGTTCTTC	CASSQVRERVQEQFF
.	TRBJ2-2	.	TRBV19	TGTGCCAGTAGTACGGGGCGGGGCGGATCCGGGGAGCTGTTTTTT	CASSTGRGGSGELFF
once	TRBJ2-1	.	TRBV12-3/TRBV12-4	TGTGCCAGCCTCAGGGATCCGTATTTTGAGCAGTTCTTC	CASLRDPYFEQFF
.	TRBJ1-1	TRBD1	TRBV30	TGTGCCTGGAGAGGGGGCGCAGGCACTGAAGCTTTCTTT	CAWRGGAGTEAFF
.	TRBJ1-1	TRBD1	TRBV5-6	TGTGCCAGCAGCTTGGCCGGGACAGCTTTTAACACTGAAGCTTTCTTT	CASSLAGTAFNTEAFF